The present T cell receptor (beta chain) was sequenced within a study of cytomegalovirus exposure and HLA in healthy donors. The repertoire was sequenced with immunoSEQ multiplex PCR; TCRdb's copy has only in-frame clones and lacks some. The sample gives about 110,000 clones, more than 70% of which show up once; about 2.1% is in the top ten. Study-wide findings and caveats: Reports described diagnosis of cytomegalovirus status by the classifier as highly specific and sensitive.

This clone was seen only once. Its antigen remains unidentified. The specimen sequenced was PBMCs. The sequence came from a young woman in good health and CMV-seronegative.

The DNA for the CDR3 is TGTGCCAGCAGGGGGGAGGGTGAGCAGTTCTTC. It encodes CASRGEGEQFF. The chain couples TRBV7-9 to TRBJ2-1; 7 bases match TRBD2. Germline V gene data show CDR1 as SEHNR and CDR2 as FQNEAQ (reference sequence). The trim removed 6 bases at V and 9 bases at J, leaving 2 bases unmatched. The CDR3 consists of 11 residues.